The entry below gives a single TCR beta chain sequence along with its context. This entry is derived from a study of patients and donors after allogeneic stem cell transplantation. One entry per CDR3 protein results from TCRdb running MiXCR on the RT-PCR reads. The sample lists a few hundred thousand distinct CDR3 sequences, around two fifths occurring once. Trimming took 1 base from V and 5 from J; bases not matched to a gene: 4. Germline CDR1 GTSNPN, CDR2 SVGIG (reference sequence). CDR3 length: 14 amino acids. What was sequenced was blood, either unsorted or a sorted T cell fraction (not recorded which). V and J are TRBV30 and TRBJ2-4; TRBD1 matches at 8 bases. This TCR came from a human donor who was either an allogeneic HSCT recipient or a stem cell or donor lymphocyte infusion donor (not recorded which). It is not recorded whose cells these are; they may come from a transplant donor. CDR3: CAWSGGTGENIQYF. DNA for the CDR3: TGTGCCTGGAGTGGGGGGACAGGCGAAAACATTCAGTACTTC.